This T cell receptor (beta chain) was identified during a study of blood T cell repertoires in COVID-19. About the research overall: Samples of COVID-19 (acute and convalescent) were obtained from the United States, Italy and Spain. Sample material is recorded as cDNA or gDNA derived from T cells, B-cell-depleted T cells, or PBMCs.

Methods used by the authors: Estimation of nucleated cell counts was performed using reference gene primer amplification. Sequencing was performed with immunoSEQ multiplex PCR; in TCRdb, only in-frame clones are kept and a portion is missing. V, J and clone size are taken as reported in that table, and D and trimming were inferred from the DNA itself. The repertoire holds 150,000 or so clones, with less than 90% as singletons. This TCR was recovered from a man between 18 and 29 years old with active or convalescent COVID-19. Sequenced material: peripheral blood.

CDR3 sequence reads: CASRNRPHMNTEAFF. CDR3 bases: TGCGCCAGCCGTAACAGGCCGCACATGAACACTGAAGCTTTCTTT. The V and J genes are TRBV5-1 and TRBJ1-1; TRBD1 is a possible D gene (5 bases). Trimming stripped 7 bases from V and 0 bases from J, with 16 bases between. Per the germline V gene, CDR1 is SGHRS and CDR2 is YFSETQ. This CDR3 is 15 amino acids long. Combining the CDR3 with reference TRBV5-1 and TRBJ1-1 gives the whole variable domain KAGVTQTPRYLIKTRGQQVTLSCSPISGHRSVSWYQQTPGQGLQFLFEYFSETQRNKGNFPGRFSGRQFSNSRSEMNVSTLELGDSALYLCASRNRPHMNTEAFFGQGTRLTVV.